Listed here are 3 T cell receptor beta chains from one sample, sequenced in a study of CD4+ T cells in melanoma. Clones were sequenced by immunoSEQ multiplex PCR, and TCRdb holds only the in-frame ones, with some missing. This sample has 140,000 or so clones; approximately 91% occur once, and the top ten carry about 1.6%. Source of these receptors: a human donor with melanoma.

The chain joins TRBV6-1 to TRBJ2-3, with D uncertain. The germline gives CDR1 MNHNS, CDR2 SASEGT. The V end lost 2 bases, the J end lost 5 bases, and 8 bases lay between the germline ends. CDR3 length equals 13 residues. The CDR3 reads CASSEMGIDTQYF. The CDR3 nucleotides are TGTGCCAGCAGTGAAATGGGTATAGATACGCAGTATTTT.

This rearrangement joins TRBV15 to TRBJ1-2; D unresolved. The CDR3 contains 14 residues. Germline V gene data show CDR1 as LNHNV and CDR2 as YYDKDF (reference sequence). The V end was cut by 1 base, the J end by 3 bases, with 9 bases between. CDR3 residues: CATSRGPGYYGYTF. Written as DNA, the CDR3 is TGTGCCACCAGCAGAGGGCCGGGATACTATGGCTACACCTTC.

This chain uses TRBV6-5 with TRBJ2-6; D unresolved. Germline CDR1 and CDR2: MNHEY and SVGAGI. V was pared by 7 bases and J by 3 bases, with 13 bases between. The CDR3 length is 15 residues. CDR3 sequence: CASTLSSGGANVLTF. The CDR3 coding sequence is TGTGCCAGCACGCTCTCTTCGGGTGGGGCCAACGTCCTGACTTTC.